Listed below are T cell receptor beta chains from one sample, sequenced in a study of regulatory T cells in long-lasting Graves disease. One entry per CDR3 protein results from TCRdb running MiXCR on the multiplex PCR reads. The repertoire consists of 600,000 to 650,000 distinct CDR3 sequences, with 16% occurring once and the leading ten covering about 17%. Another study also made use of these data, one on T cells in Graves' hyperthyroidism and ophthalmopathy.

The sample consisted of peripheral blood mononuclear cells (PBMCs), taken at new diagnosis, from a patient treated with antithyroid drugs. The receptor set was obtained from a woman aged 30 to 39 with Graves disease. Each CDR3 is given with its conserved first and last residue. A D gene is named only where the DNA matches it firmly. Where a row states a size, it is once, few, many or the class of an expanded clone; other rows omit it.

D: -
size: many
J: TRBJ2-5
V: TRBV28
DNA: TGTGCCAGCAGTTTAGACGGTCAGGGGACCGGGGAGACCCAGTACTTC
CDR3: CASSLDGQGTGETQYF

D: TRBD1
size: many
J: TRBJ2-7
V: TRBV27
DNA: TGTGCCAGCAGTCCCGAGGGACAGGCGTACTCCTACGAGCAGTACTTC
CDR3: CASSPEGQAYSYEQYF

D: -
size: many
J: TRBJ1-2
V: TRBV2
DNA: TGTGCCAGCAGGACCTCATTACCAGGTCGGGGCTACACCTTC
CDR3: CASRTSLPGRGYTF

D: -
size: few
J: TRBJ2-5
V: TRBV15
DNA: TGTGCCACCAGCAGTGACCCGATGGGGTTGGAGACCCAGTACTTC
CDR3: CATSSDPMGLETQYF

D: -
size: -
J: TRBJ1-4
V: TRBV7-2
DNA: TGTGCCAGCAGCCAAGATAACCGCCGTTCGGCTAATGAAAAACTGTTTTTT
CDR3: CASSQDNRRSANEKLFF

D: TRBD2
size: -
J: TRBJ2-7
V: TRBV3-1
DNA: TGTGCCAGCAGCCAAGAAACTAGCGGAGCCTCCTACGAGCAGTACTTC
CDR3: CASSQETSGASYEQYF

D: -
size: -
J: TRBJ2-1
V: TRBV20-1
DNA: TGCAGTGCTAGACCCACGCGACTCCACTACAATGAGCAGTTCTTC
CDR3: CSARPTRLHYNEQFF

D: -
size: many
J: TRBJ2-7
V: TRBV2
DNA: TGTGCCAGCAGTGTGCCCGCGGATGCCACACCGGGCTACGAGCAGTACTTC
CDR3: CASSVPADATPGYEQYF

D: TRBD1
size: many
J: TRBJ2-7
V: TRBV2
DNA: TGTGCCAGCAGCGCTCGCCGGGACAGGTGGAATGAGCAGTACTTC
CDR3: CASSARRDRWNEQYF

D: -
size: -
J: TRBJ2-5
V: TRBV14
DNA: TGTGCCAGCAGCCAAGTACACGCGTACCAAGAGACCCAGTACTTC
CDR3: CASSQVHAYQETQYF

D: TRBD1
size: many
J: TRBJ1-1
V: TRBV2
DNA: TGTGCCAGTCGTTACAGGGGTAGGAACACTGAAGCTTTCTTT
CDR3: CASRYRGRNTEAFF

D: -
size: -
J: TRBJ2-2
V: TRBV5-1
DNA: TGCGCCAGCAGCTTGGGACGGATGGAGAACACCGGGGAGCTGTTTTTT
CDR3: CASSLGRMENTGELFF

D: -
size: many
J: TRBJ2-3
V: TRBV12-3/TRBV12-4
DNA: TGTGCCAGCAGTTTATCAGGGGCCGTAAGAACAGATACGCAGTATTTT
CDR3: CASSLSGAVRTDTQYF

D: TRBD2
size: -
J: TRBJ2-6
V: TRBV5-1
DNA: TGCGCCAGCAGCTTATTAGCGGGAGGGAGTACCCTGTCTGGGGCCAACGTCCTGACTTTC
CDR3: CASSLLAGGSTLSGANVLTF

D: TRBD2
size: many
J: TRBJ2-4
V: TRBV28
DNA: TGTGCCAGCAGTTTAGGACTAGCGGGAGTCGGGAACATTCAGTACTTC
CDR3: CASSLGLAGVGNIQYF

D: -
size: many
J: TRBJ2-7
V: TRBV9
DNA: TGTGCCAGCAGCCCCGGAAGCCTCTACGAGCAGTACTTC
CDR3: CASSPGSLYEQYF

D: TRBD2
size: many
J: TRBJ2-7
V: TRBV12-3/TRBV12-4
DNA: TGTGCCAGCAGTCACTACTCTAGCGGGAGGGCCGGTTCCTACGAGCAGTACTTC
CDR3: CASSHYSSGRAGSYEQYF

D: TRBD1
size: -
J: TRBJ2-2
V: TRBV20-1
DNA: TGCAGTGCTAGAGATCCATCCAGGGGGCTAACCGGGGAGCTGTTTTTT
CDR3: CSARDPSRGLTGELFF

D: -
size: -
J: TRBJ2-7
V: TRBV6-9
DNA: TGTGCCAGCAGTTACGATAGGGGAGGAACCTACGAGCAGTACTTC
CDR3: CASSYDRGGTYEQYF

D: -
size: many
J: TRBJ1-4
V: TRBV19
DNA: TGTGCCAGTGCCACGCGGCTGTTGGAAAAACTGTTTTTT
CDR3: CASATRLLEKLFF

D: TRBD1
size: many
J: TRBJ1-1
V: TRBV28
DNA: TGTGCCAGCAGTTTGGGCGTCTACAGGGGGATGAACACTGAAGCTTTCTTT
CDR3: CASSLGVYRGMNTEAFF

D: -
size: many
J: TRBJ1-1
V: TRBV3-1
DNA: TGTGCCAGCAGCCAAGTAGGGCAAGCGGCCCAAGCTTTCTTT
CDR3: CASSQVGQAAQAFF

D: -
size: few
J: TRBJ1-1
V: TRBV5-4
DNA: TGTGCCAGCAGCTTGTCCACAGTCTCGGGGAACACTGAAGCTTTCTTT
CDR3: CASSLSTVSGNTEAFF

D: -
size: -
J: TRBJ1-1
V: TRBV3-1
DNA: TGTGCCAGCAGCCAAGGCCAGGCGGCGTCCGGAGCTTTCTTT
CDR3: CASSQGQAASGAFF

D: -
size: -
J: TRBJ1-1
V: TRBV5-5
DNA: TGTGCCAGCAGCTTTGGGATGAACACTGGAGCTTTCTTT
CDR3: CASSFGMNTGAFF

D: TRBD1
size: few
J: TRBJ1-2
V: TRBV6-2/TRBV6-3
DNA: TGTGCCAGCAGCTATATGACAGGGCGAGGATCGGGTGGCTACACCTTC
CDR3: CASSYMTGRGSGGYTF

D: TRBD1
size: -
J: TRBJ1-2
V: TRBV9
DNA: TGTGCCAGCAGCGGTACAGGGGGCAGCTATGGCTACACCTTC
CDR3: CASSGTGGSYGYTF

D: -
size: -
J: TRBJ2-2
V: TRBV7-9
DNA: TGTGCCAGCAGCTTTTCCAGGGGGGACACCGGGGAGCTGTTTTTT
CDR3: CASSFSRGDTGELFF

D: -
size: many
J: TRBJ2-3
V: TRBV5-1
DNA: TGCGCCAGCAGCTACGGGAGTGGCACAGATACGCAGTATTTT
CDR3: CASSYGSGTDTQYF

D: -
size: -
J: TRBJ2-2
V: TRBV20-1
DNA: TGCAGTGCTAGGAGGACCCTAACAAGGACCGGGGAGCTGTTTTTT
CDR3: CSARRTLTRTGELFF

D: -
size: many
J: TRBJ2-7
V: TRBV12-3/TRBV12-4
DNA: TGTGCCAGCAGTTTAGCAGGCAGCCTCTCCTACGAGCAGTACTTC
CDR3: CASSLAGSLSYEQYF

D: -
size: few
J: TRBJ2-5
V: TRBV29-1
DNA: TGCAGCGTTGAGATGTCAGGGTCTACCCAAGAGACCCAGTACTTC
CDR3: CSVEMSGSTQETQYF

D: -
size: many
J: TRBJ2-2
V: TRBV11-3
DNA: TGTGCCAGCAGCCCTCGGACGGGCGGCACCGGGGAGCTGTTTTTT
CDR3: CASSPRTGGTGELFF

D: -
size: many
J: TRBJ1-2
V: TRBV2
DNA: TGTGCCAGCAGTGTGGGGGATGGATTCCAGTATGGCTACACCTTC
CDR3: CASSVGDGFQYGYTF